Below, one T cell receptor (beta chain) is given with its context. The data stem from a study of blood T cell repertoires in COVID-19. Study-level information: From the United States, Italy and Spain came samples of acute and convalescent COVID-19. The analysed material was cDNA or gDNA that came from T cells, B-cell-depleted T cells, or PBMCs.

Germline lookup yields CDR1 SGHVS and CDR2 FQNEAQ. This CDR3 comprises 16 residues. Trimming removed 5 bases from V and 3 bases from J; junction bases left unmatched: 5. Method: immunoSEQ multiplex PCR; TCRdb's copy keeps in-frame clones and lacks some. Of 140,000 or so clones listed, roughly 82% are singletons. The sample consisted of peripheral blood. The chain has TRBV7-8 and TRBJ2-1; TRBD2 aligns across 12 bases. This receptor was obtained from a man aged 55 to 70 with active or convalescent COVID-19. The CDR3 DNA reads TGTGCCAGCAGCCCCTTACTAGCGGGAGGCTACAATGAGCAGTTCTTC. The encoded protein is CASSPLLAGGYNEQFF.